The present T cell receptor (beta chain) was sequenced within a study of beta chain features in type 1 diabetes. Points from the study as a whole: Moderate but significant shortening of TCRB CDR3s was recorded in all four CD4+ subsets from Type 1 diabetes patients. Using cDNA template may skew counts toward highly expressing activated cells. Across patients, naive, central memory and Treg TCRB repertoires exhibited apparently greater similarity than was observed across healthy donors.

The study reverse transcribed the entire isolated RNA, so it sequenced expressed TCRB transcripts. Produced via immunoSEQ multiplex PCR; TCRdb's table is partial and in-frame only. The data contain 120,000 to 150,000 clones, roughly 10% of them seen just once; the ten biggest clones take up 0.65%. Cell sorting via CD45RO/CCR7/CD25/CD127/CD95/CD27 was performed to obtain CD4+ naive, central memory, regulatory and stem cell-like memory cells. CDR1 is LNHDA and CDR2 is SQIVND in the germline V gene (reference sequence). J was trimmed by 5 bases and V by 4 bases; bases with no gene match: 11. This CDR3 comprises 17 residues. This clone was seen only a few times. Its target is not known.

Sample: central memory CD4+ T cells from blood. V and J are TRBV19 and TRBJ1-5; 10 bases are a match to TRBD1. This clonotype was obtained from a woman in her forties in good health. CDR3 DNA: TGTGCCAGTAGTACAACCGACAGGGGGCCTACTTATCAGCCCCAGCATTTT. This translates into CASSTTDRGPTYQPQHF.